This TCR beta chain was obtained from a study of chemoradiotherapy in HPV16-positive cancers. Whole-study findings and limits: HPV-specific T cells were functionally defined from only a couple of HPV16-positive patients. Non-HPV-specific T cells did not expand in tumors during treatment, whereas candidate HPV-specific clones and E7-related motifs did. For HPV16-positive patients, expanding HPV-responsive T cells associated with longer recurrence-free survival.

Remarks on this clone: The target antigen is unknown.

Germline CDR1 SEHNR, CDR2 FQNEAQ (reference sequence). V was clipped by 1 base and J by 1 base, with 5 bases between them. The CDR3 is 13 amino acids. Repertoires were generated with immunoSEQ multiplex PCR, while TCRdb's copy carries only in-frame clones and drops some. The sample contains about 13,000 clones, approximately 85% of which appear only once. Here the sequenced sample was blood, taken from a patient who underwent chemoradiotherapy. This rearrangement joins TRBV7-9 to TRBJ2-7; D ambiguous. The sequence was collected from a human donor with HPV-associated anogenital cancer. CDR3 protein: CASSLVKSYEQYF. The CDR3 bases are TGTGCCAGCAGCTTAGTAAAGTCCTACGAGCAGTACTTC.